These 30 T cell receptor beta chains share one sample of origin, sequenced in a study of Graves' ophthalmopathy and Graves' hyperthyroidism (dated by TCRdb to the late 2010s). Sequencing was performed on an Illumina HiSeq 2000. TCR beta CDR3 regions were amplified from RNA transcripts for repertoire sequencing. A first-round RT-PCR used HTBI primers with the Qiagen OneStep RT-PCR kit, followed by a second-round multiplex PCR, size selection and purification. TCRdb took the public reads, trimmed them with fastp at Q25, ran MiXCR for clone calling and kept in-frame beta chains. All rows with the same CDR3 protein become a single entry with the most common DNA and genes. Recorded for this sample are around 1,200,000 distinct CDR3 sequences; about two fifths of them occurred a single time. More than 9.5% of the sample rests with the top ten. The material sequenced was peripheral blood or thyroid tissue (not recorded which). The receptor set was obtained from an adult man with Graves' hyperthyroidism.

A word on this clonotype: The junction differs from germline at one of its ends, possibly a read error. The chain links TRBV15 to TRBJ2-5, with 11 bases identical to TRBD2. The CDR3 totals 16 residues. Germline V gene data show CDR1 as LNHNV and CDR2 as YYDKDF (reference sequence). This chain's CDR3 is CAASRPSLAGGETQYF. The CDR3 bases are TGTGCCGCCAGCCGACCTTCGCTAGCGGGAGGAGAGACCCAGTACTTC.

Concerning this clonotype itself: This clone may be a read error of a much larger clone one base away. The CDR3 carries no conserved terminal phenylalanine or tryptophan, so it likely arises from a read error. The rearrangement links TRBV5-1 to TRBJ1-1, with 7 nucleotides matching TRBD1. Germline V lookup: CDR1 SGHRS, CDR2 YFSETQ. The junction had 11 bases not matched to a gene; V was cut back by 7 bases and J by 2 bases. This CDR3 region has 15 residues. CDR3 sequence: CASSSGTASNTEAFL. The CDR3 DNA reads TGCGCCAGCTCATCCGGGACAGCCAGTAACACTGAAGCTTTCCTT.

There are a few counts of this clonotype. The chain joins TRBV12-3 or TRBV12-4 to TRBJ1-1; D possibly corresponds to TRBD1 (5 bases). Trimming removed 3 bases at V and 7 bases at J, with 15 bases between. CDR3 length equals 14 residues. CDR3 sequence (DNA): TGTGCCAGCAGTTTTCCCCCCAGGGACGGTGAAGCTTTCTTT. Its translation: CASSFPPRDGEAFF.

The V call is TRBV7-2, the J call TRBJ2-5; D perhaps matches TRBD1 (7 bases). Between the trimmed V and J ends, which lost 5 bases and 5 bases, there was a span of 30 bases. Germline values: CDR1 SGHTA, CDR2 FQGNSA. The CDR3 sequence is 19 residues long. The CDR3 reads CASSTSPQEGTANRETQYF. In DNA, the CDR3 is TGTGCCAGCAGCACGAGTCCACAGGAGGGGACAGCAAACAGGGAGACCCAGTACTTC.

The chain carries TRBV10-3 and TRBJ2-2, with 9 bases identical to TRBD1. The CDR3 is 17 amino acids. Germline V gene sequence: CDR1 ENHRY, CDR2 SYGVKD. V lost 10 bases to trimming and J lost 6 bases; unmatched junction nucleotides: 18. The CDR3 coding sequence is TGTGCCAGCAGAGGGGGACAGGGCCGGCCCCTCGCCGGGGAGCTGTTTTTT. Its translation is CASRGGQGRPLAGELFF.

The chain combines TRBV2 with TRBJ1-4; D is unclear. The V end lost 6 bases, the J end lost 5 bases, and 10 bases lay between the germline ends. Looked up from germline, CDR1 is SNHLY and CDR2 is FYNNEI. CDR3 size: 13 residues. CDR3 sequence (DNA): TGTGCCAGCAGCACATCTGGAAATGAAAAACTGTTTTTT. It specifies CASSTSGNEKLFF.

This clonotype has only a few counts. CDR3 DNA: TGTGCCAGCAGCTTCCTGGGGGACAGTGGCACTGAAGCTTTCTTT. This translates into CASSFLGDSGTEAFF. The rearrangement uses TRBV10-3 and TRBJ1-1, with TRBD1 identical over 7 bases. Germline loops: CDR1 ENHRY, CDR2 SYGVKD. CDR3 length: 15 amino acids. Germline trimming cut 10 bases from V and 4 bases from J; bases unmatched to any gene: 15.

This clonotype was seen many times. This chain links TRBV15 with TRBJ2-2; 8 nucleotides match TRBD1. V lost 1 base to trimming and J lost 1 base; unmatched junction nucleotides: 2. This CDR3 spans 16 amino acids. Germline loops: CDR1 LNHNV, CDR2 YYDKDF (reference sequence). For the CDR3, the DNA is TGTGCCACCAGCAGAGGAGACAGGGGGAACACCGGGGAGCTGTTTTTT. Translated: CATSRGDRGNTGELFF.

J is TRBJ2-7 and V is TRBV29-1, with 9 bases that match TRBD2. The germline gives CDR1 SQVTM, CDR2 ANQGSEA. The CDR3 loop spans 14 amino acids. Trimming took 8 bases from V and 2 from J; bases not matched to a gene: 10. The CDR3 DNA is TGCAGCCCTAGGGGACTAGCCGAAGCCTACGAGCAGTACTTC. Amino acids: CSPRGLAEAYEQYF.

This clonotype was observed at least ten times. This chain connects TRBV5-1 to TRBJ1-1; D is unclear. The CDR3 has 17 amino acids. Germline V gene data show CDR1 as SGHRS and CDR2 as YFSETQ. V was trimmed by 4 bases and J by 1 base, leaving 20 bases between them. This CDR3 reads CASSLKPIGPGNTEAFF. DNA for the CDR3: TGCGCCAGCAGCCTTAAGCCGATCGGACCGGGGAACACTGAAGCTTTCTTT. Looking up the rest from reference TRBV5-1 and TRBJ1-1 gives the full variable domain: KAGVTQTPRYLIKTRGQQVTLSCSPISGHRSVSWYQQTPGQGLQFLFEYFSETQRNKGNFPGRFSGRQFSNSRSEMNVSTLELGDSALYLCASSLKPIGPGNTEAFFGQGTRLTVV.

The chain links TRBV4-3 to TRBJ2-7; 7 bases agree with TRBD2. V was clipped by 1 base and J by 3 bases; unmatched bases: 6. The CDR3 runs to 15 residues. Germline loops: CDR1 LGHNA, CDR2 YSLEER. CDR3: CASSQGSSGDYEQYF. The CDR3, as DNA: TGCGCCAGCAGCCAAGGATCTAGCGGAGACTACGAGCAGTACTTC.

A note on this clonotype: One end of the junction varies from germline; a read error may be responsible. The chain is built from TRBV5-1 and TRBJ1-4; D call uncertain. Germline CDR1 and CDR2: SGHRS and YFSETQ. The CDR3 extends over 13 amino acids. The CDR3 DNA reads as TGTGCCAGCGGCGTAACAGCGGATGAAAAACTGTTTTTT. This gives the protein CASGVTADEKLFF.

This clonotype was seen at least ten times. The V call is TRBV7-3, the J call TRBJ2-5, with 8 bases matching TRBD2. Germline V CDR1 and CDR2: SGHTA, FQGTGA. CDR3 length: 15 residues. The ends lost 5 bases at V and 5 bases at J; junction bases unmatched: 10. CDR3 sequence: CASSANSGITETQYF. Written as DNA, the CDR3 is TGTGCCAGCAGCGCCAATAGCGGGATAACGGAGACCCAGTACTTC.

This clonotype was seen a handful of times. The chain uses TRBV24-1 and TRBJ2-2, with D tentatively TRBD2 (6 bases). The CDR3 length is 15 residues. Trimming shortened V by 9 bases and J by 6 bases, and 19 bases separated the two germline ends. The germline V gene encodes CDR1 KGHDR and CDR2 SFDVKD. The chain's CDR3 is CATSFVLGEAGELFF. The CDR3 region has the DNA TGTGCCACCTCTTTTGTGTTGGGGGAGGCCGGGGAGCTGTTTTTT.

The genes are TRBV7-8 and TRBJ2-7, with 9 nucleotides matching TRBD2. This CDR3 region has 17 residues. Germline loops: CDR1 SGHVS, CDR2 FQNEAQ. The J segment lost 0 bases and the V segment lost 4 bases, leaving 10 bases of the junction unmatched. The CDR3 reads CASSSPIAGESSYEQYF. As DNA, the CDR3 is TGTGCCAGCAGCTCTCCCATAGCGGGAGAAAGCTCCTACGAGCAGTACTTC.

In DNA, the CDR3 is TGTGCCAGCAGCTCCAAGGGGAGAGCGGGCGCTGAAGCTTTCTTT. Protein product: CASSSKGRAGAEAFF. The genes are TRBV7-2 and TRBJ1-1; TRBD1 might be the D (5 bases). The CDR3 spans 15 residues. The V end lost 4 bases, the J end lost 6 bases, and 18 bases lay between the germline ends. CDR1 is SGHTA, CDR2 FQGNSA, per germline.

The chain has TRBV20-1 and TRBJ2-5, with 11 bases that match TRBD2. The germline gives CDR1 DFQATT, CDR2 SNEGSKA (reference sequence). The CDR3 has 13 amino acids. V was clipped by 7 bases and J by 1 base; unmatched bases: 2. The CDR3 reads CSGLAGTQETQYF. The CDR3 DNA follows: TGCAGTGGACTAGCGGGGACCCAAGAGACCCAGTACTTC.

This sequence joins TRBV7-9 and TRBJ1-1, with a possible D match to TRBD1 (5 bases). Per the germline V gene, CDR1 is SEHNR and CDR2 is FQNEAQ (reference sequence). Trimming cost V 0 bases and J 5 bases, with 22 bases left between them. The CDR3 runs to 18 residues. The CDR3 region has the DNA TGTGCCAGCAGCTTAGCGCCTACCGGGGGTATTGGTTCGACTGAAGCTTTCTTT. Its translation: CASSLAPTGGIGSTEAFF.

Regarding this clonotype: The junction differs from germline at one of its ends, possibly a read error. The chain is built from TRBV7-2 and TRBJ1-5; D is unresolved. This CDR3 has 14 amino acids. Germline-derived CDR1 and CDR2 are SGHTA and FQGNSA. DNA of the CDR3: TGTGCCGGCAGCTCCCCCTTAAGCAATCAGCCCCAGCATTTT. Encoded protein: CAGSSPLSNQPQHF.

The V gene is TRBV29-1, the J gene TRBJ1-2; no definite D call. The length of the CDR3 is 13 residues. Looked up from germline, CDR1 is SQVTM and CDR2 is ANQGSEA. V gave up 3 bases and J gave up 4 bases, with 12 bases separating them. The CDR3 nucleotides are TGCAGCGTTGACGGCAGGAAGGGCTATGGCTACACCTTC. Translating gives CSVDGRKGYGYTF.

This clonotype was found a few times. This chain links TRBV7-9 with TRBJ2-7; 8 positions match TRBD1. Trimming removed 5 bases from V and 5 bases from J; junction bases left unmatched: 11. Per germline, CDR1 SEHNR and CDR2 FQNEAQ (reference sequence). CDR3 length: 15 amino acids. The CDR3 region is CASSPHRTGPNEQYF. The CDR3 nucleotides are TGTGCCAGCAGCCCCCACCGGACAGGGCCCAACGAGCAGTACTTC.

This chain uses TRBV7-9 with TRBJ1-6; 7 nucleotides match TRBD1. CDR3 length equals 14 residues. Germline CDR1 reads SEHNR; CDR2 reads FQNEAQ (reference sequence). The V gene end was trimmed by 5 bases and the J gene end by 7 bases; junction bases not matched to a gene: 5. CDR3 nucleotides: TGTGCCAGCAGCACAAAGACAGGGAATTCACCCCTCCACTTT. Amino acid sequence: CASSTKTGNSPLHF.

J is TRBJ2-6 and V is TRBV2; D not certain. Germline V gives CDR1 SNHLY, CDR2 FYNNEI. The V gene lost 4 bases and the J gene lost 4 bases, with 5 bases spanning the gap. This CDR3 is 13 amino acids long. For the CDR3, the DNA is TGTGCCAGCAGTGCCCGCGGGGCCAACGTCCTGACTTTC. It specifies CASSARGANVLTF.

There are many counts of this clonotype. The chain has TRBV7-8 and TRBJ1-5, with D unresolved. This CDR3 region has 15 residues. The V gene lost 4 bases and the J gene lost 0 bases, with 10 bases spanning the gap. Looked up from germline, CDR1 is SGHVS and CDR2 is FQNEAQ. CDR3 bases: TGTGCCAGCAGCTCCGGGCCGTATAGCAATCAGCCCCAGCATTTT. Its translation is CASSSGPYSNQPQHF.

This clonotype was observed at least ten times. This rearrangement joins TRBV29-1 to TRBJ1-5, with D unclear. The germline V gene encodes CDR1 SQVTM and CDR2 ANQGSEA. Trimming removed 3 bases from V and 5 bases from J, with 11 bases in between. This CDR3 contains 13 residues. The CDR3 sequence: CSVDNGYDQPQHF. CDR3 nucleotides: TGCAGCGTTGATAACGGGTATGATCAGCCCCAGCATTTT.

The rearrangement uses TRBV7-9 and TRBJ1-1, with TRBD1 matching 8 bases. The CDR3 covers 12 residues. J lost 9 bases, V lost 6 bases, and 6 bases had no gene match. Germline V gives CDR1 SEHNR, CDR2 FQNEAQ (reference sequence). CDR3 nucleotide sequence: TGTGCCAGCAGAGACAGGGGAGGGAAAGCTTTCTTT. It encodes CASRDRGGKAFF.

In this sample, this clonotype turned up many times. This chain joins TRBV7-9 and TRBJ2-7; 7 bases agree with TRBD1. Germline V gene data show CDR1 as SEHNR and CDR2 as FQNEAQ (reference sequence). V trimming: 4 bases; J trimming: 0 bases; junction bases outside the gene matches: 6. The length of the CDR3 is 15 residues. The CDR3 spells CASSSGTANSYEQYF. CDR3 bases: TGTGCCAGCAGCTCCGGGACAGCGAACTCCTACGAGCAGTACTTC.

This chain uses TRBV7-2 with TRBJ1-1; no definite D call. The CDR3 is 14 residues long. Looked up from germline, CDR1 is SGHTA and CDR2 is FQGNSA. Trimming stripped 5 bases from V and 4 bases from J, with 14 bases between. As DNA, the CDR3 is TGTGCCAGCAGCCCTGGACTCCCAGGCACTGAAGCTTTCTTT. This gives the protein CASSPGLPGTEAFF.

In this sample, this clonotype turned up many times. The CDR3 loop is CASSVDRGLQETQYF. CDR3 nucleotide sequence: TGTGCCAGCAGCGTGGACAGGGGCCTACAAGAGACCCAGTACTTC. This sequence joins TRBV7-9 and TRBJ2-5, with 9 bases identical to TRBD1. V gave up 5 bases and J gave up 2 bases; unmatched junction bases: 6. From germline, CDR1 is SEHNR and CDR2 FQNEAQ (reference sequence). The CDR3 has 15 amino acids.

The chain recombines TRBV5-6 with TRBJ2-3; D is unclear. Trimming removed 1 base at V and 6 bases at J, with 3 bases between. The CDR3 extends over 11 amino acids. Per the germline V gene, CDR1 is SGHDT and CDR2 is YYEEEE. In DNA, the CDR3 is TGTGCCAGCAGCTTGCCGGATACGCAGTATTTT. Protein: CASSLPDTQYF.